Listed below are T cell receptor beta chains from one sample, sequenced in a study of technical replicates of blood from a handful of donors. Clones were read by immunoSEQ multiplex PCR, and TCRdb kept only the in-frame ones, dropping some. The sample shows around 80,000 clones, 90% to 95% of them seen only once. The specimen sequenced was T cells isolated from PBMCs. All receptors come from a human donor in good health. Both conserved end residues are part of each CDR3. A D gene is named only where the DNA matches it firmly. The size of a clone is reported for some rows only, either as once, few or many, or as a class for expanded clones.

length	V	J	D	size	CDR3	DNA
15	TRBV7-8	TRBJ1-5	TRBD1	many	CASSRDRGPSQPQHF	TGTGCCAGCAGCCGTGACAGGGGTCCATCTCAGCCCCAGCATTTT
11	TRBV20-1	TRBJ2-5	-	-	CSGRGHETQYF	TGCAGTGGAAGAGGGCACGAGACCCAGTACTTC
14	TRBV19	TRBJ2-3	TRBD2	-	CASTREWGTDTQYF	TGTGCCAGTACGCGGGAGTGGGGCACAGATACGCAGTATTTT
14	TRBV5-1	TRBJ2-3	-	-	CASSLAQGTDTQYF	TGCGCCAGCAGCTTGGCGCAGGGGACAGATACGCAGTATTTT
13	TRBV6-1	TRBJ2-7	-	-	CASRVPGENEQYF	TGTGCCAGCAGGGTGCCCGGGGAAAACGAGCAGTACTTC
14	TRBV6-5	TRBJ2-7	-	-	CASRSGAAPHEQYF	TGTGCCAGCAGGTCAGGGGCCGCCCCCCACGAGCAGTACTTC
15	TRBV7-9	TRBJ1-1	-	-	CASSLDDIRGTEAFF	TGTGCCAGCAGCTTAGATGATATCAGGGGCACTGAAGCTTTCTTT
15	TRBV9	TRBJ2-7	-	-	CASSVEEGLSYEQYF	TGTGCCAGCAGCGTAGAGGAGGGACTTTCCTACGAGCAGTACTTC
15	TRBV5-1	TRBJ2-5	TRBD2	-	CASSLAAGGSETQYF	TGCGCCAGCAGCTTGGCGGCGGGAGGTTCGGAGACCCAGTACTTC
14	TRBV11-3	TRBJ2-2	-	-	CASSLSGNTGELFF	TGTGCCAGCAGCTTATCGGGGAACACCGGGGAGCTGTTTTTT
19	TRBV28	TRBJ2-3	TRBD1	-	CASSLLPGQGAVGADTQYF	TGTGCCAGCAGTTTATTACCCGGACAGGGGGCGGTTGGGGCAGATACGCAGTATTTT
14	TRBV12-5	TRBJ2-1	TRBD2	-	CASGLGGRAGEQFF	TGTGCTAGTGGTTTGGGCGGGAGGGCTGGTGAGCAGTTCTTC
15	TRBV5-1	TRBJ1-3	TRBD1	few	CASSFGQGPGNTIYF	TGCGCCAGCAGTTTTGGACAGGGACCTGGAAACACCATATATTTT
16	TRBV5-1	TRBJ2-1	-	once	CASRRGGDSSYNEQFF	TGCGCCAGCAGGAGGGGGGGGGATAGCTCCTACAATGAGCAGTTCTTC
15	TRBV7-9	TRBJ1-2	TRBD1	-	CASSSGQGALYGYTF	TGTGCCAGCAGCTCCGGACAGGGGGCACTGTATGGCTACACCTTC
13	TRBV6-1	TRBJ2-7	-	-	CASSEQVTYEQYF	TGTGCCAGCAGTGAGCAGGTCACCTACGAGCAGTACTTC
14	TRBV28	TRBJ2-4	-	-	CASSGGRPKNIQYF	TGTGCCAGCAGTGGAGGAAGGCCTAAAAACATTCAGTACTTC
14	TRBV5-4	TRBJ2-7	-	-	CASSTGTASYEQYF	TGTGCCAGCAGCACAGGGACGGCGTCCTACGAGCAGTACTTC
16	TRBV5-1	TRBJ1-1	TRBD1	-	CASSVRDSRMNTEAFF	TGCGCCAGCAGCGTCCGGGACAGTCGCATGAACACTGAAGCTTTCTTT
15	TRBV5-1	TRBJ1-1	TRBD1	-	CASSLGTGSDTEAFF	TGCGCCAGCAGCCTGGGGACAGGGAGCGACACTGAAGCTTTCTTT
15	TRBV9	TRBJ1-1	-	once	CASSLLATTNTEAFF	TGTGCCAGCAGCCTTCTCGCGACAACCAACACTGAAGCTTTCTTT
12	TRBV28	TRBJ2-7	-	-	CASRPDSYEQYF	TGTGCCAGCAGACCCGACAGCTACGAGCAGTACTTC
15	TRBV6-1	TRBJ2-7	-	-	CASTYPGVAPYEQYF	TGTGCCAGCACCTACCCCGGGGTAGCGCCTTACGAGCAGTACTTC
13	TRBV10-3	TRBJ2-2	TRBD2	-	CASLAGGPGELFF	TGTGCCTCCTTAGCGGGGGGCCCCGGGGAGCTGTTTTTT
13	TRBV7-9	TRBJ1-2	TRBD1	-	CASSSGQIYGYTF	TGTGCCAGCAGCTCGGGACAGATCTATGGCTACACCTTC
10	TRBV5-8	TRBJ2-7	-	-	CASSLYEQYF	TGTGCCAGCAGCCTCTACGAGCAGTACTTC
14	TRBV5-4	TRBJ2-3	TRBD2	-	CASSSGGALDTQYF	TGTGCCAGCAGCTCCGGGGGGGCGTTAGATACGCAGTATTTT
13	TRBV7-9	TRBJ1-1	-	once	CASSWQGGDEAFF	TGTGCCAGCAGCTGGCAGGGTGGGGATGAAGCTTTCTTT
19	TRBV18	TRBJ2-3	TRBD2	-	CASSPQRLAGGRSTDTQYF	TGTGCCAGCTCACCACAGCGACTAGCGGGGGGCCGCAGCACAGATACGCAGTATTTT
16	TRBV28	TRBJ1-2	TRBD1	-	CASSLFTGVKNYGYTF	TGTGCCAGCAGTTTGTTCACAGGGGTTAAGAACTATGGCTACACCTTC
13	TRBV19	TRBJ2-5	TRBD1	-	CASKGQGDETQYF	TGTGCCAGTAAGGGACAGGGAGATGAGACCCAGTACTTC
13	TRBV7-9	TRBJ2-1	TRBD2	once	CASTPGGYNEQFF	TGTGCCAGCACACCGGGGGGGTACAATGAGCAGTTCTTC
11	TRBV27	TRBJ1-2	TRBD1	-	CASGYRGNYTF	TGTGCCAGCGGCTACAGGGGTAATTACACCTTC
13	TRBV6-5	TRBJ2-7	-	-	CASSTSGAYEQYF	TGTGCCAGCAGTACCTCAGGGGCCTACGAGCAGTACTTC
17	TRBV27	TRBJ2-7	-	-	CASSLVPPILSSYEQYF	TGTGCCAGCAGTTTAGTCCCCCCGATTCTTAGCTCCTACGAGCAGTACTTC
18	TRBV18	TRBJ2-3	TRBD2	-	CASSLMASGGAGTDTQYF	TGTGCCAGCTCCCTCATGGCTAGCGGGGGGGCCGGGACAGATACGCAGTATTTT
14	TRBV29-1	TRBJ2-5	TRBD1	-	CSVRDRLISETQYF	TGCAGCGTTCGGGACAGGCTCATATCAGAGACCCAGTACTTC
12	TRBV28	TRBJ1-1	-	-	CAIQDRNTEAFF	TGTGCCATCCAAGACAGGAACACTGAAGCTTTCTTT
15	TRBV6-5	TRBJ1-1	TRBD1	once	CASSPTGTGNTEAFF	TGTGCCAGCAGTCCAACCGGGACAGGGAATACTGAAGCTTTCTTT
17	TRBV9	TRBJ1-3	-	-	CASSVGMEATRRNTIYF	TGTGCCAGCAGCGTAGGAATGGAGGCCACCAGGCGAAACACCATATATTTT
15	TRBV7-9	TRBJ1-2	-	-	CASSLYEGREEGYTF	TGTGCCAGCAGCTTATATGAGGGGCGGGAAGAAGGCTACACCTTC
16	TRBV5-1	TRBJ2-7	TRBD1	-	CASSLELTGESYEQYF	TGCGCCAGCAGCTTGGAACTCACAGGGGAGTCTTACGAGCAGTACTTC
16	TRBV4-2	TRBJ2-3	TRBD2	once	CASSQVGLAGSDTQYF	TGTGCCAGCAGCCAAGTGGGACTAGCGGGTTCAGATACGCAGTATTTT
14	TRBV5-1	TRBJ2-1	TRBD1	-	CASSLTDRGNEQFF	TGCGCCAGCAGCTTGACGGACAGGGGTAATGAGCAGTTCTTC
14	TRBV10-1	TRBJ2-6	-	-	CASSRGVGANVLTF	TGCGCCAGCAGCAGGGGCGTTGGGGCCAACGTCCTGACTTTC
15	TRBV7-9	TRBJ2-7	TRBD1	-	CASSLAGQAYYEQYF	TGTGCCAGCAGCCTCGCCGGACAGGCGTACTACGAGCAGTACTTC
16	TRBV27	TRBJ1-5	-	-	CASSFFGQGKNQPQHF	-
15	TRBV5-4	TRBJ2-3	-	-	CASSGEHPFKDTQYF	TGTGCCAGCAGCGGTGAACACCCCTTTAAAGATACGCAGTATTTT
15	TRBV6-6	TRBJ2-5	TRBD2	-	CASSFRGGKQETQYF	TGTGCCAGCAGTTTCCGCGGGGGGAAGCAAGAGACCCAGTACTTC
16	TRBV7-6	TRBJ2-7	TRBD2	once	CASSLAASGRAYEQYF	TGTGCCAGCAGCTTAGCGGCCAGCGGGAGGGCTTACGAGCAGTACTTC
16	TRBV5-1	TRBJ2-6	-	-	CASMGDRGSGANVLTF	TGCGCCAGCATGGGCGATCGCGGGTCCGGGGCCAACGTCCTGACTTTC
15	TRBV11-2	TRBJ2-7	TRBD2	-	CASSSYGTSGLEQYF	TGTGCCAGCAGCTCCTACGGGACTAGCGGACTGGAGCAGTACTTC
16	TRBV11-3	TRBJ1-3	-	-	CASSPREQGTGNTIYF	TGTGCCAGCAGCCCTCGGGAACAGGGCACCGGAAACACCATATATTTT
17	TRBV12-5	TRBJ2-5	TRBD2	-	CASGLVGLAGAQSIQYF	TGTGCTAGTGGTTTGGTGGGACTAGCGGGGGCCCAATCGATCCAGTACTTC
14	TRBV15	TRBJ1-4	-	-	CATRDGAGIRKLFF	TGTGCCACCAGAGATGGGGCAGGGATTAGGAAACTGTTTTTT
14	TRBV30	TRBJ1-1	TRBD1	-	CAWRDTGGATEAFF	TGTGCCTGGAGGGACACAGGGGGCGCGACTGAAGCTTTCTTT
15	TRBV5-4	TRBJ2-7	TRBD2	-	CASSFEPSGKVEQYF	TGTGCCAGCAGCTTCGAACCTAGCGGGAAGGTAGAGCAGTACTTC
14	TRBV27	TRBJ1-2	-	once	CASSLFGQNYGYTF	TGTGCCAGCAGTTTATTTGGACAGAACTATGGCTACACCTTC
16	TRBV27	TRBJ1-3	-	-	CASSSRGGSYGNTIYF	TGTGCCAGCAGTTCCCGTGGAGGGTCTTATGGAAACACCATATATTTT